This entry lists 22 T cell receptor beta chains sequenced from one sample in a study of beta chain features in type 1 diabetes. What was sequenced were expressed TCRB transcripts, since all of the isolated RNA had been reverse transcribed. Here immunoSEQ multiplex PCR was the method, and the copy in TCRdb shows in-frame clones only, minus some. The profile covers over 500,000 clones, with 15% appearing a single time and approximately 0.087% taken by the ten largest. The source material was naive CD4+ T cells from blood. The receptors were gathered from a man aged 18 to 29 in good health.

This clone was observed a handful of times. The V call is TRBV5-4, the J call TRBJ2-7; D possibly corresponds to TRBD1 (5 bases). The CDR3 is 13 residues long. V lost 4 bases to trimming and J lost 1 base, with 9 bases between them. The germline CDR1 and CDR2 sequences are SGHNT and YYREEE (reference sequence). The CDR3 nucleotides are TGTGCCAGCAGCGGTGCAGGGTCCTACGAGCAGTACTTC. This encodes CASSGAGSYEQYF.

Only a few counts were recorded for this clone. The V call is TRBV28, the J call TRBJ2-4; TRBD2 agrees at 7 bases. The CDR3 extends over 16 amino acids. V lost 10 bases and J lost 6; bases outside the gene matches: 18. In germline, CDR1 is MDHEN, CDR2 SYDVKM. This chain's CDR3 is CAISPLPRELGNIQYF. The CDR3 DNA reads as TGTGCCATTTCTCCTCTCCCGCGGGAGTTGGGAAACATTCAGTACTTC.

In the case of this clone: Germline is not matched at one junction end, which may reflect a read error. This chain uses TRBV6-1 with TRBJ2-1; 11 positions agree with TRBD2. This CDR3 region has 13 residues. CDR1 and CDR2 from the germline V gene are MNHNS and SASEGT. The CDR3, as DNA: TGTGCCAGCAGTGAAGGACGACTAGCGGGGCCCCTCTTC. Protein product: CASSEGRLAGPLF.

V is TRBV7-9 and J is TRBJ1-1; perhaps TRBD1 as D (5 bases). This CDR3 comprises 14 residues. Trimming cost V 3 bases and J 1 base, with 9 bases left between them. The V gene's germline CDR1 is SEHNR and CDR2 FQNEAQ (reference sequence). CDR3 loop: CASSLLQGNTEAFF. The CDR3 DNA reads as TGTGCCAGCAGCTTGCTTCAGGGGAACACTGAAGCTTTCTTT.

The J gene is TRBJ2-5, the V gene TRBV28, with D perhaps TRBD2 (6 bases). Gene TRBJ2-7 matches the end of the DNA better, so the J call may be wrong. Germline V gene lookup returns CDR1 MDHEN and CDR2 SYDVKM. The CDR3 is 11 residues long. CDR3 residues: CVTVGGYEQYF. In nucleotides, the CDR3 is TGTGTTACGGTGGGGGGCTACGAGCAGTACTTC.

The chain employs TRBV19 and TRBJ2-2; the match to TRBD1 covers 8 bases. The V gene end was trimmed by 3 bases and the J gene end by 7 bases; junction bases not matched to a gene: 7. CDR1 is LNHDA and CDR2 is SQIVND in the germline V gene (reference sequence). The CDR3 runs 15 residues. The CDR3 is CASSIRDRRSGELFF. DNA for the CDR3: TGTGCCAGTAGTATCCGGGACAGGAGAAGCGGGGAGCTGTTTTTT.

The rearrangement joins TRBV7-8 to TRBJ2-2; a weak D match, TRBD2 (6 bases). This CDR3 comprises 15 residues. V shed 3 bases and J shed 2 bases, with 10 bases lying between them. Germline loops: CDR1 SGHVS, CDR2 FQNEAQ. The CDR3 reads CASSFRRVNTGELFF. For the CDR3, the DNA is TGTGCCAGCAGCTTCCGGAGGGTTAACACCGGGGAGCTGTTTTTT.

The genes are TRBV28 and TRBJ2-1, with a tentative D call TRBD2 (6 bases). Trimming took 7 bases from V and 7 from J, leaving 14 bases between them. The CDR3 runs to 13 residues. The germline gives CDR1 MDHEN, CDR2 SYDVKM. This CDR3 is CASKGRGRNEQFF. The CDR3 DNA follows: TGTGCCAGCAAGGGCCGGGGGAGGAATGAGCAGTTCTTC.

In its sample, this clone was seen a few times. The chain employs TRBV30 and TRBJ1-4; D gene uncertain. V was trimmed by 1 base and J by 0 bases, leaving 3 bases between them. This CDR3 comprises 13 residues. CDR1 GTSNPN and CDR2 SVGIG come from the germline V gene (reference sequence). CDR3 nucleotides: TGTGCCTGGAGTGGGGCAACTAATGAAAAACTGTTTTTT. It is translated as CAWSGATNEKLFF.

This clone was seen a few times. This chain links TRBV5-4 with TRBJ2-7; 7 bases agree with TRBD1. Trimming took 4 bases from V and 6 from J; bases not matched to a gene: 13. Per germline, CDR1 SGHNT and CDR2 YYREEE (reference sequence). CDR3 size: 15 residues. The CDR3 bases are TGTGCCAGCAGCATCCCCGGGACAGCGGCGCGCGAGCAGTACTTC. This codes for CASSIPGTAAREQYF.

The chain joins TRBV7-9 to TRBJ2-4; D possibly uses TRBD1 or TRBD2 (5 bases each). This CDR3 contains 12 residues. The V gene lost 5 bases and the J gene lost 6 bases, with 8 bases spanning the gap. Germline CDR1 reads SEHNR; CDR2 reads FQNEAQ (reference sequence). For the CDR3, the DNA is TGTGCCAGCAGCCGGGGCCCAAACATTCAGTACTTC. Its protein product is CASSRGPNIQYF.

The V call is TRBV5-4, the J call TRBJ1-3; D remains ambiguous. V was shortened by 0 bases and J by 0 bases, with 7 bases between the two germline ends. Germline V gene lookup returns CDR1 SGHNT and CDR2 YYREEE (reference sequence). CDR3 length: 15 amino acids. The CDR3 region has the DNA TGTGCCAGCAGCTTGGGGGCCACCTCTGGAAACACCATATATTTT. This encodes CASSLGATSGNTIYF.

This clone was seen a handful of times. The chain links TRBV13 to TRBJ2-5, with 15 bases fitting TRBD2. V dropped 5 bases and J dropped 4; count of bases not matched to a gene: 8. CDR3 length equals 17 residues. CDR1 PRHDT and CDR2 FYEKMQ come from the germline V gene (reference sequence). As DNA, the CDR3 is TGTGCCAGCAGCGAAACCGGGACTAGCGGGAGGTTAGAGACCCAGTACTTC. Translating gives CASSETGTSGRLETQYF. The entire variable domain, with the rest obtained from reference TRBV13 and TRBJ2-5, is as follows: AAGVIQSPRHLIKEKRETATLKCYPIPRHDTVYWYQQGPGQDPQFLISFYEKMQSDKGSIPDRFSAQQFSDYHSELNMSSLELGDSALYFCASSETGTSGRLETQYFGPGTRLLVL.

This clone has only a few counts. This chain links TRBV19 with TRBJ2-2; D ambiguous. V was trimmed by 5 bases and J by 3 bases, leaving 16 bases between them. CDR3 size: 16 residues. Germline V CDR1 and CDR2: LNHDA, SQIVND (reference sequence). CDR3 coding DNA: TGTGCCAGTAGTTTAGTTACGAGGTCGGACACCGGGGAGCTGTTTTTT. It translates to CASSLVTRSDTGELFF.

The chain combines TRBV7-9 with TRBJ1-3, with D hard to call. Between the trimmed V and J ends, which lost 1 base and 0 bases, there was a span of 7 bases. Germline V CDR1 and CDR2: SEHNR, FQNEAQ (reference sequence). This CDR3 comprises 15 residues. The CDR3 is CASSLEVDSGNTIYF. The DNA of the CDR3 is TGTGCCAGCAGCTTAGAGGTCGACTCTGGAAACACCATATATTTT.

This chain links TRBV7-9 with TRBJ2-7; possibly TRBD1 for D (5 bases). This CDR3 comprises 14 residues. Trimming pared 3 bases from V and 0 bases from J, leaving 9 bases between. Germline loops: CDR1 SEHNR, CDR2 FQNEAQ (reference sequence). CDR3 sequence: CASSFQGHSYEQYF. CDR3 in DNA: TGTGCCAGCAGCTTTCAGGGCCACTCCTACGAGCAGTACTTC.

This sequence joins TRBV4-1 and TRBJ2-7; D remains ambiguous. The CDR3 contains 14 residues. The germline CDR1 and CDR2 sequences are MGHRA and YSYEKL. V lost 0 bases and J lost 2, with 8 bases in between. This chain's CDR3 is CASSQEGLPYEQYF. In nucleotides, the CDR3 is TGCGCCAGCAGCCAAGAGGGCTTGCCCTACGAGCAGTACTTC.

This clone was detected ten times or more. V usage is TRBV10-3 and J usage is TRBJ2-5; D unclear. V shed 8 bases and J shed 7 bases, with 14 bases lying between them. The CDR3 runs to 12 residues. The V gene's germline CDR1 is ENHRY and CDR2 SYGVKD. As DNA, the CDR3 is TGTGCCATCTCCCCAGATGGGTGGACCCAGTACTTC. Translation: CAISPDGWTQYF.

The genes are TRBV28 and TRBJ2-2; 7 bases map to TRBD1. The CDR3 is made up of 12 amino acids. The germline V gene has CDR1 MDHEN and CDR2 SYDVKM. The CDR3: CAITGDTGELFF. The CDR3 DNA follows: TGTGCTATCACAGGGGACACCGGGGAGCTGTTTTTT.

As concerns this clone: This same CDR3 is encoded by further DNA sequences in the sample. The chain joins TRBV18 to TRBJ2-5; D unresolved. The CDR3 is made up of 11 amino acids. Germline V gene lookup returns CDR1 KGHSH and CDR2 LQKENI. Trimming took off 6 bases at V and 2 bases at J, with 4 bases between the two ends. In DNA form, the CDR3 reads TGTGCCAGCTCGCGGCAAGAGACCCAGTACTTC. Its protein product is CASSRQETQYF.

The chain employs TRBV11-3 and TRBJ2-7; tentatively, D is TRBD1 or TRBD2 (5 bases each). V lost 2 bases to trimming and J lost 1 base, with 9 bases between them. This CDR3 has 14 amino acids. CDR1 SGHNT and CDR2 YENEEA come from the germline V gene. CDR3: CASSLMGRSYEQYF. For the CDR3, the DNA is TGTGCCAGCAGCTTAATGGGACGTTCCTACGAGCAGTACTTC.

The V and J genes are TRBV4-3 and TRBJ1-1, with TRBD1 identical over 10 bases. Germline assignment: CDR1 LGHNA and CDR2 YSLEER. The CDR3 spans 14 residues. J lost 3 bases, V lost 4 bases, and 2 bases had no gene match. Written as DNA, the CDR3 is TGCGCCAGCAGCCGCGGACAGGGGGACACTGAAGCTTTCTTT. Amino acids: CASSRGQGDTEAFF.